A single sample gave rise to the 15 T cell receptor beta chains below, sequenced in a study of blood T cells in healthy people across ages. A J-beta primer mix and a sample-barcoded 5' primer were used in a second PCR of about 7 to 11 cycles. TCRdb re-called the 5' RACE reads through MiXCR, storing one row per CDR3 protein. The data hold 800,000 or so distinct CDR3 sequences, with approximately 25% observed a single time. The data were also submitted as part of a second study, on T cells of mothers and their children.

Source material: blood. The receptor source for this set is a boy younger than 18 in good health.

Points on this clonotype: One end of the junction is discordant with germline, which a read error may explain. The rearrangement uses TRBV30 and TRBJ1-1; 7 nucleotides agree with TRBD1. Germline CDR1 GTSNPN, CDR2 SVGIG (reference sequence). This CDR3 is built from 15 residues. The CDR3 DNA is TGTGCCTGGAGTCCGGGACAGCGGTTTAACACTGAAGCTTCCTTT. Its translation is CAWSPGQRFNTEASF.

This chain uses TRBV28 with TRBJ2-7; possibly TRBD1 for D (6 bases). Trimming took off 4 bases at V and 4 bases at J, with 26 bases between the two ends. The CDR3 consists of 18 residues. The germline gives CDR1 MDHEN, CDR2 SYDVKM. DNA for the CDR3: TGTGCCAGCAGTTCGGGACACACGCGGGCTTACGGGTCTTACGAGCAGTACTTC. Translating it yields CASSSGHTRAYGSYEQYF.

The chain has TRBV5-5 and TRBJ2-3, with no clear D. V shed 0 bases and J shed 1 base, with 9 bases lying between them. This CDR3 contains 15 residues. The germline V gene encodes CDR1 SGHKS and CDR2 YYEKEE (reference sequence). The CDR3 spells CASSLGPPRTDTQYF. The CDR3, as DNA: TGTGCCAGCAGCTTGGGCCCACCACGCACAGATACGCAGTATTTT.

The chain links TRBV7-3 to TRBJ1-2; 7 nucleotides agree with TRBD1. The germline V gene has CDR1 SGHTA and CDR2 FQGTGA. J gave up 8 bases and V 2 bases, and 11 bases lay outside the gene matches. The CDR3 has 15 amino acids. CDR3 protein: CASSLEPGTDEGYTF. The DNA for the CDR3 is TGTGCCAGCAGCTTAGAACCCGGGACAGACGAAGGCTACACCTTC.

The CDR3 DNA sequence: TGTGCCAGCAGCTTAGGAGAGTTCGGAGAGACCCAGTACTTC. This encodes CASSLGEFGETQYF. The chain employs TRBV7-9 and TRBJ2-5, with D uncertain. CDR3 length: 14 residues. CDR1 and CDR2 from the germline V gene are SEHNR and FQNEAQ (reference sequence). The V gene lost 1 base and the J gene lost 4 bases, with 10 bases spanning the gap.

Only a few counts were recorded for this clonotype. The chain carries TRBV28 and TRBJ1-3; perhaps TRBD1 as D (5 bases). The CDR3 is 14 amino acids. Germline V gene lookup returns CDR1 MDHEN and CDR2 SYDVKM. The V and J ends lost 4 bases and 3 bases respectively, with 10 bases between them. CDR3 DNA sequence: TGTGCCAGCAGTTGGGGCATCGGTGGAAACACCATATATTTT. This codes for CASSWGIGGNTIYF.

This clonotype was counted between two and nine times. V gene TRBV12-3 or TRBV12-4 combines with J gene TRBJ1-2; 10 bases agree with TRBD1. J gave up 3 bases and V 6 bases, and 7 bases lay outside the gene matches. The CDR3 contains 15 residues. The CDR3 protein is CASRPGDRGHYGYTF. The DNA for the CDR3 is TGTGCCAGCAGACCCGGGGACAGGGGTCACTATGGCTACACCTTC.

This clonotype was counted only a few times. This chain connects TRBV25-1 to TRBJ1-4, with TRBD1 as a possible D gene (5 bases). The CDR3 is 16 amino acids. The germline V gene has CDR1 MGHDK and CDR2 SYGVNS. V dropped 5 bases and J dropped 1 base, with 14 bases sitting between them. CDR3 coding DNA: TGTGCCAGCAGTCCTCACGGGGGAAGAACTAATGAAAAACTGTTTTTT. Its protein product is CASSPHGGRTNEKLFF.

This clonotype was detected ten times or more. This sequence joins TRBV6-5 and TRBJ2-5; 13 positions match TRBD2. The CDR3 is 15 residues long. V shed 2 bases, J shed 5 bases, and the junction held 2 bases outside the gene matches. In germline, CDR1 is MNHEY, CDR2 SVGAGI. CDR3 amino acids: CASSYGLAGAETQYF. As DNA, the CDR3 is TGTGCCAGCAGTTACGGACTAGCGGGGGCCGAGACCCAGTACTTC.

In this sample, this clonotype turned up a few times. CDR3 region: CASGDTLREQYF. For the CDR3, the DNA is TGCGCCAGTGGGGATACTCTGCGGGAGCAGTACTTC. The rearrangement joins TRBV4-1 to TRBJ2-1; D gene ambiguous. The J call may not be correct, given that the DNA end is closer to TRBJ2-7. The CDR3 covers 12 residues. The V gene's germline CDR1 is MGHRA and CDR2 YSYEKL.

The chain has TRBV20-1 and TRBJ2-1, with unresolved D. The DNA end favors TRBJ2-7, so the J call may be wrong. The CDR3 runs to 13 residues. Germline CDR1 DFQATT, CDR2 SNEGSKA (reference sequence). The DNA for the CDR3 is TGCAGTGCTGGAACCCCGCGAGGCGACGAGCAGTACTTC. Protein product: CSAGTPRGDEQYF.

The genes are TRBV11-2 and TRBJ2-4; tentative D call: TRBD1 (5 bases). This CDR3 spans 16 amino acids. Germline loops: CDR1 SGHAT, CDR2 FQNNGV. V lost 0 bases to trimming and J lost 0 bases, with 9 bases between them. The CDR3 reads CASSLDDRLAKNIQYF. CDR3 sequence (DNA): TGTGCCAGCAGCTTAGATGACAGACTAGCCAAAAACATTCAGTACTTC.

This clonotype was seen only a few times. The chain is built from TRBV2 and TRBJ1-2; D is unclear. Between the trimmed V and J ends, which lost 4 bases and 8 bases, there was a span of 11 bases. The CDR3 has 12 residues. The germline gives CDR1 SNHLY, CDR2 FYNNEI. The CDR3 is CASSGNSGGYTF. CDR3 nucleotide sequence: TGTGCCAGCAGTGGGAACTCGGGGGGCTACACCTTC.

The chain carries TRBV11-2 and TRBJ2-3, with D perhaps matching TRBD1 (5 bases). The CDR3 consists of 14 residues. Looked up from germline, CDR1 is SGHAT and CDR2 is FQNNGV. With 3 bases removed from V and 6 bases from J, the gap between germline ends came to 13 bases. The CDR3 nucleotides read TGTGCCAGCAGCTTTACCGCTGGGGCGGATACGCAGTATTTT. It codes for CASSFTAGADTQYF.

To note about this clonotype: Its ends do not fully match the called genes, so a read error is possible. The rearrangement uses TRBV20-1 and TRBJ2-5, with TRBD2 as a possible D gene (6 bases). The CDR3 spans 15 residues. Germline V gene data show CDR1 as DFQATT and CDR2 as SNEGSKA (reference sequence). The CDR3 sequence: CMGTRTTTGYNEQLF. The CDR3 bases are TGCATGGGGACTCGGACTACAACAGGATACAATGAGCAGCTCTTC.